A selection of T cell receptor beta chains follows, all from one sample in a study of brain T cells in children with intractable seizures. Generated by immunoSEQ multiplex PCR, the TCRdb table keeps only in-frame clones and is missing some. The repertoire holds under 400,000 clones, with roughly 93% as singletons. This specimen consisted of peripheral blood, obtained 4 to 5 months after surgery. These receptors all stem from a boy in the first two years of life with tuberous sclerosis and intractable seizures. CDR3s include the opening cysteine and the closing phenylalanine or tryptophan. D genes are given only for firm matches. Clone size, where shown, is once, few, many, or a class for clones that have expanded.

d_call j_call clone_size v_call cdr3_aa cdr3_nt
TRBD1 TRBJ2-4 . TRBV30 CAWGTGKNIQYF TGTGCCTGGGGGACAGGGAAAAACATTCAGTACTTC
TRBD1 TRBJ1-2 . TRBV7-8 CASSLGQDYGYTF TGTGCCAGCAGCCTCGGACAGGACTATGGCTACACCTTC
TRBD2 TRBJ2-3 . TRBV7-7 CASSLGLGDTDTQYF TGTGCTAGCAGCTTAGGACTAGGGGACACAGATACGCAGTATTTT
. TRBJ2-5 . TRBV24-1 CATSDPGIGETQYF TGTGCCACCAGTGATCCGGGAATAGGAGAGACCCAGTACTTC
. TRBJ1-1 . TRBV19 CASSRDTYTGMNTEAFF TGTGCCAGTAGCCGGGACACTTATACTGGTATGAACACTGAAGCTTTCTTT
. TRBJ1-1 few TRBV7-9 CASSFTGRNTEAFF TGTGCCAGCAGCTTCACAGGGAGGAACACTGAAGCTTTCTTT
. TRBJ1-1 . TRBV19 CASIVGSAGTTEAFF TGTGCCAGTATTGTTGGAAGTGCGGGGACAACCGAAGCTTTCTTT
. TRBJ2-5 . TRBV7-8 CASSLSSGTARIPHRETQYF TGTGCCAGCAGCCTATCGTCGGGGACGGCGAGGATTCCCCATAGGGAGACCCAGTACTTC
TRBD1 TRBJ1-6 . TRBV30 CAWSDGIRTKPGQKSPLHF TGTGCCTGGAGTGACGGCATCCGGACTAAACCGGGACAGAAGTCACCCCTCCACTTT
. TRBJ1-2 . TRBV4-1 CASSLQGLDYTF TGCGCCAGCAGCCTACAGGGTCTTGACTACACCTTC
. TRBJ2-1 . TRBV27 CASSLPPGGGYYNEQFF TGTGCCAGCAGTTTACCCCCGGGCGGGGGCTATTACAATGAGCAGTTCTTC
. TRBJ1-1 . TRBV11-2 CASSLQQNTEAFF TGTGCCAGCAGTCTACAGCAGAACACTGAAGCTTTCTTT
TRBD1 TRBJ1-4 . TRBV5-4 CASSGDRGQGEKLFF TGTGCCAGCAGCGGCGACAGGGGGCAGGGTGAAAAACTGTTTTTT
TRBD1 TRBJ1-6 . TRBV11-2 CASSFSGQQNSPLHF TGTGCCAGCAGCTTTTCGGGACAGCAGAATTCACCCCTCCACTTT
. TRBJ1-1 . TRBV11-3 CASSFRVNTEAFF TGTGCCAGCAGCTTCCGTGTGAACACTGAAGCTTTCTTT
. TRBJ1-2 . TRBV7-8 CASSLVEGSYGYTF TGTGCCAGCAGCTTAGTGGAAGGTAGCTATGGCTACACCTTC
TRBD1 TRBJ2-2 . TRBV19 CASSHDRVSTGELFF TGTGCCAGTAGCCACGACAGGGTGAGCACCGGGGAGCTGTTTTTT
. TRBJ1-2 . TRBV3-1/TRBV3-2 CASSQDLGLIRDGYTF TGTGCCAGCAGCCAAGATTTAGGACTTATAAGGGATGGCTACACCTTC
TRBD2 TRBJ2-1 . TRBV5-6 CASSSEVFERGWGGEQFF TGTGCCAGCAGCTCCGAGGTTTTTGAGCGGGGGTGGGGAGGTGAGCAGTTCTTC
TRBD2 TRBJ2-3 . TRBV7-9 CASSLASGGTDTQYF TGTGCCAGCAGCTTAGCTAGCGGGGGGACAGATACGCAGTATTTT
. TRBJ1-6 . TRBV30 CAWGDNNSPLHF TGTGCCTGGGGGGACAATAATTCACCCCTCCACTTT
. TRBJ1-2 . TRBV12-2 CASRFRGGPPVNYGYTF TGTGCAAGTCGCTTTAGAGGAGGACCGCCCGTTAACTATGGCTACACCTTC
TRBD2 TRBJ2-7 once TRBV27 CASSDPRLAGEPPGEQYF TGTGCCAGCAGCGACCCGAGACTAGCGGGAGAGCCCCCTGGCGAGCAGTACTTC
. TRBJ1-1 . TRBV12-3/TRBV12-4 CASSVSTEAFF TGTGCCAGCAGCGTGTCCACTGAAGCTTTCTTT
TRBD1 TRBJ1-4 . TRBV27 CASSLGQGAKEKLFF TGTGCCAGCAGCCTTGGACAGGGGGCAAAGGAAAAACTGTTTTTT
TRBD2 TRBJ2-5 . TRBV15 CATSRALARETQYF TGTGCCACCAGCAGAGCACTAGCGAGAGAGACCCAGTACTTC
. TRBJ1-2 once TRBV11-2 CASSTLFDDSLFIYGYTF TGTGCCAGCAGCACACTCTTCGATGATAGCTTGTTTATCTATGGCTACACCTTC
. TRBJ1-6 once TRBV30 CAWNPEEDSPLHF TGTGCCTGGAACCCAGAGGAGGATTCACCCCTCCACTTT
TRBD1 TRBJ1-2 . TRBV5-4 CASSLGDRNISPPGYTF TGTGCCAGCAGCTTGGGGGACAGGAACATTTCCCCACCAGGCTACACCTTC
. TRBJ1-2 . TRBV3-1/TRBV3-2 CASSQDNYGYTF TGTGCCAGCAGCCAAGATAACTATGGCTACACCTTC
. TRBJ1-1 . TRBV6-5 CASSYSSENTEAFF TGTGCCAGCAGTTACTCTTCTGAAAACACTGAAGCTTTCTTT
TRBD1 TRBJ2-2 . TRBV5-1 CASSGGQGNTGELFF TGCGCCAGCAGCGGGGGACAGGGAAACACCGGGGAGCTGTTTTTT
. TRBJ1-6 . TRBV4-1 CASSQFTGQPYNSPLHF TGCGCCAGCAGCCAATTTACAGGGCAGCCTTATAATTCACCCCTCCACTTT
. TRBJ1-4 . TRBV4-1 CASSQGQSYATNEKLFF TGCGCCAGCAGCCAAGGCCAGAGTTACGCAACTAATGAAAAACTGTTTTTT
TRBD2 TRBJ2-7 . TRBV5-4 CASSLVPAGGSYEQYF TGTGCCAGCAGCTTGGTACCAGCGGGGGGATCCTACGAGCAGTACTTC
. TRBJ2-7 . TRBV19 CASSITTGRTYEQYF TGTGCCAGTAGTATTACAACAGGGCGAACCTACGAGCAGTACTTC
. TRBJ2-5 . TRBV18 CASSGYGETQYF TGTGCCAGCTCAGGCTACGGGGAGACCCAGTACTTC
. TRBJ1-3 . TRBV4-1 CASSRGGGLGNTIYF TGCGCCAGCAGCCGGGGGGGAGGTTTGGGAAACACCATATATTTT
. TRBJ2-1 . TRBV12-3/TRBV12-4 CASTLQGNEQFF TGTGCCAGCACTCTTCAAGGGAATGAGCAGTTCTTC
TRBD1 TRBJ1-2 few TRBV11-2 CASSFGTGLNYGYTF TGTGCCAGCAGCTTCGGGACAGGTCTTAACTATGGCTACACCTTC
. TRBJ2-5 . TRBV12-3/TRBV12-4 CASSFIQETQYF TGTGCCAGCAGTTTCATTCAAGAGACCCAGTACTTC
TRBD2 TRBJ2-1 . TRBV19 CASSPWHAGGRDEQFF TGTGCCAGTAGCCCCTGGCACGCGGGAGGGCGCGATGAGCAGTTCTTC
TRBD1 TRBJ1-1 . TRBV4-1 CASSQLDRGTEAFF TGCGCCAGCAGCCAATTGGACAGGGGCACTGAAGCTTTCTTT
. TRBJ1-1 once TRBV19 CASSITGGEAFF TGTGCCAGTAGTATCACAGGAGGTGAAGCTTTCTTT
. TRBJ2-5 . TRBV7-7 CASSSSGVQETQYF TGTGCTAGCAGCTCCTCGGGGGTCCAAGAGACCCAGTACTTC